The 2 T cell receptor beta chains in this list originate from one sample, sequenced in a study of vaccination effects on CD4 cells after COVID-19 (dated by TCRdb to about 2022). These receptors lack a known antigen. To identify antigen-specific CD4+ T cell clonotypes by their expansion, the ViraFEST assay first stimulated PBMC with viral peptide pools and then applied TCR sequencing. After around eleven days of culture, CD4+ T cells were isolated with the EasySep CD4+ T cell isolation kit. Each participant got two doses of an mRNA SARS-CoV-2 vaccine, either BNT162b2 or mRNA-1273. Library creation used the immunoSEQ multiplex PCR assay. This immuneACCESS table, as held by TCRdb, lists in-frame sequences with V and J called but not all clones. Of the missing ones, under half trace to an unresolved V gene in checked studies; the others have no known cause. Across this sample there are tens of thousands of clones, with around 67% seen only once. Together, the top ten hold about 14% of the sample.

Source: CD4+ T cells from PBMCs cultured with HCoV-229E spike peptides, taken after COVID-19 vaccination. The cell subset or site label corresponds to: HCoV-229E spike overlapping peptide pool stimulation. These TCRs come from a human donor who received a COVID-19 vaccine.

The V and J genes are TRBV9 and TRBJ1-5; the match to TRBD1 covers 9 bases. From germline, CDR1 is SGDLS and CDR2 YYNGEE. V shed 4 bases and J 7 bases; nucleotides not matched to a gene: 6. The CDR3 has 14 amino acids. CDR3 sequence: CASSSGQGWQPQHF. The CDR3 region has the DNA TGTGCCAGCAGCTCTGGACAGGGGTGGCAGCCCCAGCATTTT.

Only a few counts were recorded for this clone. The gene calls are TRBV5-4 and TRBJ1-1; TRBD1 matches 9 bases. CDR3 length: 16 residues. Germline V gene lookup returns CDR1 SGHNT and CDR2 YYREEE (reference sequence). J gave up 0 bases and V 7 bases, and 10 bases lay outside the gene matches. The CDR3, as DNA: TGTGCCAGCTCCCCACCAGGACAGGGGATGAACACTGAAGCTTTCTTT. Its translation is CASSPPGQGMNTEAFF.